This TCR beta chain was observed in a study of blood T cell repertoires in COVID-19. Libraries were prepared by immunoSEQ multiplex PCR; TCRdb keeps only in-frame clonotypes and omits some of them. The sample records 150,000 to 200,000 clones, 85% to 90% being singletons. The sample consisted of peripheral blood. This TCR was recovered from a woman under 40 with active or convalescent COVID-19.

The CDR3 region has the DNA TGTGCCAGCAGCTCGGACGGGACAGGGGTGGGGGAGACCCAGTACTTC. Translated: CASSSDGTGVGETQYF. This sequence joins TRBV5-6 and TRBJ2-5, with 10 bases identical to TRBD1. The CDR3 totals 16 residues. V dropped 3 bases and J dropped 5; count of bases not matched to a gene: 10. The germline gives CDR1 SGHDT, CDR2 YYEEEE.